This TCR beta chain came from a study of neoadjuvant anti-PD-1 for oral cavity cancer. Trimming took 6 bases from V and 0 from J, leaving 11 bases between them. The CDR3 sequence is 15 residues long. Per the germline V gene, CDR1 is MNHNS and CDR2 is SASEGT. Here immunoSEQ multiplex PCR was the method, and the copy in TCRdb shows in-frame clones only, minus some. In the table there are 14,000 or so clones, 70% of which are singletons. The chain combines TRBV6-1 with TRBJ2-2; D is unresolved. The specimen was PBMCs, collected before nivolumab (anti-PD-1) treatment. The receptor's source is a person aged 40 to 85 with oral cavity squamous cell carcinoma. Here the CDR3 DNA reads TGTGCCAGCAGATCAGATACAGCGAACACCGGGGAGCTGTTTTTT. It codes for CASRSDTANTGELFF.